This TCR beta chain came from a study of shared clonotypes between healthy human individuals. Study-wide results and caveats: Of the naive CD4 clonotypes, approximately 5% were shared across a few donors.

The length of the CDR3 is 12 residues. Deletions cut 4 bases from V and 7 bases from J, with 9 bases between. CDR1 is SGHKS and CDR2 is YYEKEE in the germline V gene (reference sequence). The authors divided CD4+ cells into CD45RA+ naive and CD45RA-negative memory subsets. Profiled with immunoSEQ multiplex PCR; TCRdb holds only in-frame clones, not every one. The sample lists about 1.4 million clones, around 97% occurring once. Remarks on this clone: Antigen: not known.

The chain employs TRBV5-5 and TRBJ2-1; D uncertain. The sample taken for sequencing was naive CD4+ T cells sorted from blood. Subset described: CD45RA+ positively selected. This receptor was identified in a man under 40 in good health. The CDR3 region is CASSPGPNEQFF. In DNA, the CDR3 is TGTGCCAGCAGCCCGGGCCCTAATGAGCAGTTCTTC.